The clone carrying this T cell receptor (beta chain) was seen a few times. Its antigen remains unidentified. This entry is derived from a study of T cell repertoires in cytomegalovirus infection. Notes on the study in general: It was HLA-C-restricted CMV-specific TCR beta clonotypes that dominated the response ex vivo.

Looked up from germline, CDR1 is LNHDA and CDR2 is SQIVND (reference sequence). The V gene lost 1 base and the J gene lost 5 bases, with 14 bases spanning the gap. This CDR3 is 15 amino acids long. TCRdb analysed the reads with MiXCR anew, one entry per CDR3 protein. Of about 340,000 distinct CDR3 sequences in the sample, roughly 29% are singletons; the top ten hold around 18%. The sequence was obtained from a human donor in good health (CMV status not recorded). Some clones in this sample may be carry-over from other donors' samples. The V gene is TRBV19, the J gene TRBJ2-5, with D possibly matching TRBD2 (6 bases). The sample consisted of cultured PBMCs, taken from culture after CMV antigen stimulation. The CDR3 DNA reads as TGTGCCAGTAGTATAGCAGGAGGGAGGCTCGAGACCCAGTACTTC. Translation gives CASSIAGGRLETQYF.